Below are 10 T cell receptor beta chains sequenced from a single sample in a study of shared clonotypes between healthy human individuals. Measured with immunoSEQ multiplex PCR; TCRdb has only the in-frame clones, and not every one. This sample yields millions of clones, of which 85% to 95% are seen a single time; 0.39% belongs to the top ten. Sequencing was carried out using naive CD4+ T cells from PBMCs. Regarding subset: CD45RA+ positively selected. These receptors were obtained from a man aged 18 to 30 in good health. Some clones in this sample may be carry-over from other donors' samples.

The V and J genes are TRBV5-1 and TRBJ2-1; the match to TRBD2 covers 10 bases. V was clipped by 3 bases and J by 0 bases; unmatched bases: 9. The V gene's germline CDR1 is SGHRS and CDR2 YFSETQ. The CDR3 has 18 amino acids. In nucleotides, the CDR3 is TGCGCCAGCAGCTACTGGTGGACTAGCGGTAGCTCCTACAATGAGCAGTTCTTC. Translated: CASSYWWTSGSSYNEQFF.

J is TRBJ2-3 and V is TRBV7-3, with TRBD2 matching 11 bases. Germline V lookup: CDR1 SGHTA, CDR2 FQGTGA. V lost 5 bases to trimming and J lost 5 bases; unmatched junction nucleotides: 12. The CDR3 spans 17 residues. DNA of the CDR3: TGTGCCAGCAGCAAACGCCAAGGACTAGCGGGCCAAGATACGCAGTATTTT. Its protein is CASSKRQGLAGQDTQYF.

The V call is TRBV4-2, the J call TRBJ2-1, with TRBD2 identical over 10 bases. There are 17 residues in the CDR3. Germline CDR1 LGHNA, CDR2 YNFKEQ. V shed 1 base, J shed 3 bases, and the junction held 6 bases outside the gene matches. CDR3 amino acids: CASSQAIRTSGYNEQFF. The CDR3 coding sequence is TGTGCCAGCAGCCAAGCAATAAGGACTAGCGGCTACAATGAGCAGTTCTTC.

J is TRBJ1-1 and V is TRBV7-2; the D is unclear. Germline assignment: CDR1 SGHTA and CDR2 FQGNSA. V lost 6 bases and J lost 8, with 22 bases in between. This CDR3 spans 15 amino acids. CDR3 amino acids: CASRLNWAGKGEAFF. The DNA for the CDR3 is TGTGCCAGCAGACTAAACTGGGCGGGTAAAGGGGAAGCTTTCTTT.

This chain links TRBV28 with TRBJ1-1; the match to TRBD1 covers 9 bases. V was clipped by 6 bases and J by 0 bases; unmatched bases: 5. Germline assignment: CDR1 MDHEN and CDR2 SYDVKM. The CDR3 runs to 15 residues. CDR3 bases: TGTGCCAGCAGACAGGGGGCGGAGGTGAACACTGAAGCTTTCTTT. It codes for CASRQGAEVNTEAFF.

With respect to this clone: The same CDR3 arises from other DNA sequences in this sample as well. The CDR3 spells CASSPGDTQYF. CDR3 DNA: TGTGCCAGCAGCCCCGGGGATACGCAGTATTTT. The chain combines TRBV11-2 with TRBJ2-3; D is undetermined. Germline CDR1 reads SGHAT; CDR2 reads FQNNGV. The CDR3 loop spans 11 amino acids. The V end was cut by 5 bases, the J end by 6 bases, with 6 bases between.

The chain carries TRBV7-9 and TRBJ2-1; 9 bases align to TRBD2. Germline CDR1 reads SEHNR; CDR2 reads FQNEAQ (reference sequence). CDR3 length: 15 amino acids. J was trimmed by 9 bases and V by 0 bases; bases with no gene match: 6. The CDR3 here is CASSLAAGGPSEQFF. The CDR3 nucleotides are TGTGCCAGCAGCTTAGCTGCGGGAGGGCCGAGTGAGCAGTTCTTC. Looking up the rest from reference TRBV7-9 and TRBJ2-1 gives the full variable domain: DTGVSQNPRHKITKRGQNVTFRCDPISEHNRLYWYRQTLGQGPEFLTYFQNEAQLEKSRLLSDRFSAERPKGSFSTLEIQRTEQGDSAMYLCASSLAAGGPSEQFFGPGTRLTVL.

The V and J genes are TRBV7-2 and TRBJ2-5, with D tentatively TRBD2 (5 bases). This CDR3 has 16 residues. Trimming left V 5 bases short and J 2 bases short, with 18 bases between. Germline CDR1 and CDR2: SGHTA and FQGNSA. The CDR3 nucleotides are TGTGCCAGCAGCCTCCCTCCCGAGCGGCCTCAAGAGACCCAGTACTTC. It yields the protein CASSLPPERPQETQYF.

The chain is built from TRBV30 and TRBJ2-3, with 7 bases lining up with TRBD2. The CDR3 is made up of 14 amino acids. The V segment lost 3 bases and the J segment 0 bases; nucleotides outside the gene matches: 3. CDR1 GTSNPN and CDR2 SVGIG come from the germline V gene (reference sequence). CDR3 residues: CAWSGTTSTDTQYF. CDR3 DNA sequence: TGTGCCTGGAGCGGGACTACCAGCACAGATACGCAGTATTTT.

The CDR3, as DNA: TGTGCCAGCAGTTTCCGGAGTAGCGGGAGGGCCTACGAGCAGTACTTC. Translation gives CASSFRSSGRAYEQYF. The chain carries TRBV28 and TRBJ2-7; TRBD2 matches at 11 bases. Germline V gives CDR1 MDHEN, CDR2 SYDVKM. The CDR3 consists of 16 residues. Trimming cost V 3 bases and J 2 bases; bases outside gene matches: 6.